Shown below are 14 T cell receptor beta chains from a single sample sequenced in a study of cytomegalovirus exposure and HLA in healthy donors. 60 Vbeta and 13 Jbeta primers were used in PCR. Profiling relied on immunoSEQ multiplex PCR, and the TCRdb table lists in-frame clones only, not all of them. Here the sample spans 90,000 to 130,000 clones, 65% to 75% being singletons. Sequencing was carried out using PBMCs. Receptors originate from a young man in good health and CMV-seropositive.

The chain couples TRBV29-1 to TRBJ1-2; 7 bases fit TRBD1. V lost 6 bases to trimming and J lost 4 bases; unmatched junction nucleotides: 8. CDR3 length: 13 amino acids. Germline CDR1 reads SQVTM; CDR2 reads ANQGSEA. The CDR3 reads CSVGGTESYGYTF. The DNA of the CDR3 is TGCAGCGTGGGCGGGACAGAGAGCTATGGCTACACCTTC.

The chain has TRBV5-4 and TRBJ2-2, with 7 bases that match TRBD1. Trimming took 3 bases from V and 4 from J; bases not matched to a gene: 12. CDR1 is SGHNT and CDR2 is YYREEE in the germline V gene (reference sequence). The CDR3 runs 17 residues. CDR3 residues: CASSSSPDRIITGELFF. The CDR3 DNA reads as TGTGCCAGCAGCTCAAGCCCGGACAGGATAATCACCGGGGAGCTGTTTTTT.

The table lists this clone with a count of one. This sequence joins TRBV6-1 and TRBJ2-1; 10 bases align to TRBD2. CDR3 length: 17 residues. Germline V gives CDR1 MNHNS, CDR2 SASEGT. V was pared by 2 bases and J by 8 bases, with 12 bases of the junction left unmatched. The CDR3 DNA sequence: TGTGCCAGCAGTGAAATAGGATGGGGAGCGGGGGGGCATGAGCAGTTCTTC. Translated, it gives CASSEIGWGAGGHEQFF.

CDR3 DNA: TGTGCCAGCAGCTTAGGACAGGGGGCCCAGCATTTT. Its translation is CASSLGQGAQHF. The chain uses TRBV7-9 and TRBJ1-5; 9 bases are shared with TRBD1. The junction had 0 bases not matched to a gene; V was cut back by 1 base and J by 11 bases. Germline assignment: CDR1 SEHNR and CDR2 FQNEAQ (reference sequence). The CDR3 extends over 12 amino acids.

The genes are TRBV5-1 and TRBJ2-7, with 8 bases matching TRBD1. The CDR3 runs 14 residues. Germline V lookup: CDR1 SGHRS, CDR2 YFSETQ. With V trimmed by 0 bases and J by 6 bases, 5 bases remained unmatched. CDR3 nucleotide sequence: TGCGCCAGCAGCTTGGCAGGGACAGGATCCGAGCAGTACTTC. This gives the protein CASSLAGTGSEQYF.

The chain couples TRBV7-6 to TRBJ1-3; no reliable D call. Trimming took 5 bases from V and 3 from J, leaving 14 bases between them. The length of the CDR3 is 15 residues. The germline CDR1 and CDR2 sequences are SGHVS and FNYEAQ. The CDR3 DNA reads as TGTGCCAGCAGCCCCAATGCAGCGGGTGGAAACACCATATATTTT. Its protein product is CASSPNAAGGNTIYF.

The V and J genes are TRBV28 and TRBJ2-5; 8 bases fit TRBD1. Germline V gene lookup returns CDR1 MDHEN and CDR2 SYDVKM. CDR3 length equals 17 residues. Trimming took 5 bases from V and 4 from J; bases not matched to a gene: 15. DNA of the CDR3: TGTGCCAGCAGTCAATACCAGGGGGCGAAGGTACGAGAGACCCAGTACTTC. This sequence encodes CASSQYQGAKVRETQYF.

The chain joins TRBV7-9 to TRBJ2-7; 10 nucleotides match TRBD1. The CDR3 sequence is 13 residues long. Germline V gene data show CDR1 as SEHNR and CDR2 as FQNEAQ (reference sequence). V lost 5 bases to trimming and J lost 4 bases; unmatched junction nucleotides: 2. CDR3 in amino acids: CASSGGQGYEQYF. CDR3 coding DNA: TGTGCCAGCAGCGGGGGACAGGGGTACGAGCAGTACTTC.

The J gene is TRBJ2-6, the V gene TRBV2; D remains unclear. This CDR3 contains 15 residues. Germline V CDR1 and CDR2: SNHLY, FYNNEI. V was pared by 5 bases and J by 1 base, with 9 bases between. CDR3 loop: CASSFDGSGANVLTF. The CDR3 coding sequence is TGTGCCAGCAGTTTTGACGGGTCTGGGGCCAACGTCCTGACTTTC.

As for this clone: A read error may account for a junction end that differs from germline. V is TRBV6-1 and J is TRBJ1-2; a possible D gene is TRBD1 (5 bases). Per germline, CDR1 MNHNS and CDR2 SASEGT. The CDR3 extends over 15 amino acids. The CDR3 protein is CASSDTGGTVYGYPF. In DNA form, the CDR3 reads TGTGCCAGCAGTGACACCGGGGGGACCGTCTATGGCTACCCCTTC.

CDR3 protein: CASTAGPNTGELFF. DNA for the CDR3: TGTGCCAGCACCGCGGGCCCGAACACCGGGGAGCTGTTTTTT. This chain links TRBV14 with TRBJ2-2; D perhaps matches TRBD2 (5 bases). CDR3 size: 14 residues. Germline assignment: CDR1 SGHDN and CDR2 FVKESK. Trimming shortened V by 7 bases and J by 0 bases, and 9 bases separated the two germline ends.

This clone has only a few counts. This sequence joins TRBV7-9 and TRBJ2-2, with 7 bases lining up with TRBD2. Germline assignment: CDR1 SEHNR and CDR2 FQNEAQ (reference sequence). V trimming: 1 base; J trimming: 5 bases; junction bases outside the gene matches: 4. The CDR3 has 15 amino acids. The CDR3 spells CASSLVASGTGELFF. Here the CDR3 DNA reads TGTGCCAGCAGCTTAGTCGCTAGCGGTACCGGGGAGCTGTTTTTT.

V gene TRBV6-6 combines with J gene TRBJ2-1; 8 bases match TRBD2. The CDR3 spans 13 residues. The V gene's germline CDR1 is MNHNY and CDR2 SVGAGI (reference sequence). Trimming cost V 10 bases and J 9 bases; bases outside gene matches: 11. The CDR3 reads CATSPGGYGEQFF. The CDR3 DNA sequence: TGTGCCACCTCGCCGGGGGGGTACGGTGAGCAGTTCTTC.

This clone was observed a handful of times. The rearrangement joins TRBV5-5 to TRBJ1-4; TRBD1 agrees at 9 bases. V lost 2 bases, J lost 8 bases, and 7 bases stayed unmatched. In germline, CDR1 is SGHKS, CDR2 YYEKEE (reference sequence). The CDR3 is made up of 15 amino acids. The CDR3: CASSLRDRVSEKLFF. The CDR3 bases are TGTGCCAGCAGCTTAAGGGACAGGGTATCAGAAAAACTGTTTTTT.